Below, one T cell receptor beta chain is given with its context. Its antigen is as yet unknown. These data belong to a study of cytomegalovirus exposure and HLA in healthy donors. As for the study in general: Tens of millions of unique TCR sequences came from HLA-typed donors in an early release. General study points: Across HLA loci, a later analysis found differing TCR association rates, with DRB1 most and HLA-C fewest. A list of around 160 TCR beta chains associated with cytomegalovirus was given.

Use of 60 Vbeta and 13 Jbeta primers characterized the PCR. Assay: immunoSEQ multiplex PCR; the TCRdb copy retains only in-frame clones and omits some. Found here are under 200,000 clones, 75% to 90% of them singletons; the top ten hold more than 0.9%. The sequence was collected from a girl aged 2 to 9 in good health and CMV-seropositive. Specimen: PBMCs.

CDR3 region: CSARSADTQYF. In DNA, the CDR3 is TGCAGTGCTAGGAGCGCAGATACGCAGTATTTT. J is TRBJ2-3 and V is TRBV20-1, with unresolved D. V lost 3 bases and J lost 4, with 5 bases in between. The CDR3 has 11 residues. Per germline, CDR1 DFQATT and CDR2 SNEGSKA (reference sequence).